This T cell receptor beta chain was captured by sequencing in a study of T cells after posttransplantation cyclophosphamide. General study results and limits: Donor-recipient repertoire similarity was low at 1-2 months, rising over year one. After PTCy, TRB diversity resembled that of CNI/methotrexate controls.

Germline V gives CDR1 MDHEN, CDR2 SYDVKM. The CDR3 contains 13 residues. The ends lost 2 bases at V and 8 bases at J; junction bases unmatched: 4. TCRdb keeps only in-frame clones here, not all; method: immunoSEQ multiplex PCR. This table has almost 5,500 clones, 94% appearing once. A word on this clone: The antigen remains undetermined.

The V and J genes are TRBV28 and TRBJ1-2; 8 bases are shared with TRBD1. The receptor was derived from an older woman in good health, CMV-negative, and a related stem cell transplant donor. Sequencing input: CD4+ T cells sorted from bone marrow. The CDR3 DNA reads TGTGCCAGCAGTTTACAGGGGGCGGGGGGCTACACCTTC. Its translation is CASSLQGAGGYTF.